Here is one T cell receptor beta chain with its context. Its antigen is not identified. The data were produced by immunoSEQ multiplex PCR, yet TCRdb's version contains in-frame clones alone and is incomplete. The data contain 350,000 to 600,000 clones, approximately 90% of them singletons. The sample comes from a study of Ad26.COV2.S vaccination and SARS-CoV-2 variants. The treatment was: roughly 18 received Ad26.COV2.S at low or high dose, single or two shots; several received placebo; per-sample allocation not given. Samples came from day 63 after the first vaccine or placebo injection. The CDR3 contains 12 residues. Germline CDR1 reads MNHNY; CDR2 reads SVGAGI (reference sequence). V lost 2 bases to trimming and J lost 4 bases, with 5 bases between them. Study outcomes and limitations: Higher spike-specific TCR breadth was found in vaccine recipients than in placebo recipients.

The chain uses TRBV6-6 and TRBJ2-5, with D unclear. The sample in question was peripheral blood, obtained in a trial of Ad26.COV2.S vaccine versus placebo. The sequence derives from a person aged 18 to 65 who received the Ad26.COV2.S COVID-19 vaccine or a placebo. CDR3: CASSYMSETQYF. As DNA, the CDR3 is TGTGCCAGCAGTTACATGTCAGAGACCCAGTACTTC.